The source of this T cell receptor (beta chain) is a study of blood T cell repertoires in COVID-19. In the original workflow: By means of reference gene primer amplification, nucleated cell counts were estimated. Measured with immunoSEQ multiplex PCR; TCRdb has only the in-frame clones, and not every one. V, J and clone size are those of that table, while D and trimming were read from the DNA. The profile shows some 180,000 clones, more than 80% of them singletons. The V gene lost 8 bases and the J gene lost 7 bases, with 12 bases spanning the gap. This CDR3 spans 12 amino acids. CDR1 is LNHDA and CDR2 is SQIVND in the germline V gene (reference sequence).

The clonotype originates from a woman in her sixties or seventies with acute or convalescent COVID-19. The rearrangement links TRBV19 to TRBJ2-1; a weak D match, TRBD1 (7 bases). What was sequenced was peripheral blood. The CDR3 sequence is CASGQGGNEQFF. CDR3 nucleotide sequence: TGTGCCAGTGGTCAGGGGGGAAATGAGCAGTTCTTC.